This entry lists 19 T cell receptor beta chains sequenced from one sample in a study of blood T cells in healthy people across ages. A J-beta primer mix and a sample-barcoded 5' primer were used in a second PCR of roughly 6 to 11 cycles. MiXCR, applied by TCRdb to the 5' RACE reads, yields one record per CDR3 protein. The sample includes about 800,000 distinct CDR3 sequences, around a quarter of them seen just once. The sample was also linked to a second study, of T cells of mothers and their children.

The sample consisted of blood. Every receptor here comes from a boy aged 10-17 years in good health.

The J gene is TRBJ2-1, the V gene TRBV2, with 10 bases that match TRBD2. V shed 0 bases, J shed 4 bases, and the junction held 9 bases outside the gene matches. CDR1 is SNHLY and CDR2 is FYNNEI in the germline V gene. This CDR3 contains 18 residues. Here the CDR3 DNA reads TGTGCCAGCAGTGAAGCAGTAGCTAGCGGGAGTACATACAATGAGCAGTTCTTC. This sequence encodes CASSEAVASGSTYNEQFF.

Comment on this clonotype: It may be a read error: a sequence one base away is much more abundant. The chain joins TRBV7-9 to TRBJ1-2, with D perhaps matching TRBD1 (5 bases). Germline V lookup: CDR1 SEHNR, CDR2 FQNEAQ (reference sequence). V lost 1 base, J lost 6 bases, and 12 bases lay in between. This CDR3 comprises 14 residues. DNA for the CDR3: TGTGCCAGCAGCTTAGGGGGGGAAACGGATGGCTACACCTTC. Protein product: CASSLGGETDGYTF.

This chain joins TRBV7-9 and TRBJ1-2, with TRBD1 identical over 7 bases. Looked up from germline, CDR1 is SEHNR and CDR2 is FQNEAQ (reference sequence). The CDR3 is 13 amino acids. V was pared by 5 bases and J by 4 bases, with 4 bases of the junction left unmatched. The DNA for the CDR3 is TGTGCCAGCAGCCAGGGGGTCGGCTATGGCTACACCTTC. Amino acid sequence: CASSQGVGYGYTF.

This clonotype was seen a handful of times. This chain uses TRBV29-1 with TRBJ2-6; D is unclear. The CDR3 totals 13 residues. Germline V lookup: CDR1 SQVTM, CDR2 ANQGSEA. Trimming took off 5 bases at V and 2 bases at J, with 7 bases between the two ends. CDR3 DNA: TGCAGCGTTCCGGGCGCTGGGGCCAACGTCCTGACTTTC. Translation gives CSVPGAGANVLTF.

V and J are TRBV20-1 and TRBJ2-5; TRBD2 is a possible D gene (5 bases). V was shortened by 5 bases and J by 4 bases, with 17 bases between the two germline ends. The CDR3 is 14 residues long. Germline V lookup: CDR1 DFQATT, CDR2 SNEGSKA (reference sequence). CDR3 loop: CSALLRGKRETQYF. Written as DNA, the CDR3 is TGCAGTGCTCTACTACGGGGAAAGAGAGAGACCCAGTACTTC.

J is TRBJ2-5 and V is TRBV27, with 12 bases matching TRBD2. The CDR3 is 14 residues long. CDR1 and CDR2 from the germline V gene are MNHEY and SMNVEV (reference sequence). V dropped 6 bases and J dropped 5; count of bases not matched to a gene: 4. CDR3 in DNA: TGTGCCAGCAGCCGACTAGCGGGAGATGAGACCCAGTACTTC. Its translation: CASSRLAGDETQYF.

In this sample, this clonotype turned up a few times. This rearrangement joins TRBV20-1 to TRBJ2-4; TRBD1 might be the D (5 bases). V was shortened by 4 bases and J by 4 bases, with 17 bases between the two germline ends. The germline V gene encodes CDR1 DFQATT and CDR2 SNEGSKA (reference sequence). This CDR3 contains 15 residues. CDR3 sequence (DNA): TGCAGTGCTACCAGACAGCGTAAATTTAAAAACATTCAGTACTTC. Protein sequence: CSATRQRKFKNIQYF.

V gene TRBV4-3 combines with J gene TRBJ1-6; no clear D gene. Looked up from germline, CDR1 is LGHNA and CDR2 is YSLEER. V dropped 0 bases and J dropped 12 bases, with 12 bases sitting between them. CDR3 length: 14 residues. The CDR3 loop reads CASSQDGFSGPLHF. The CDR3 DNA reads TGCGCCAGCAGCCAAGATGGGTTTTCGGGACCCCTCCACTTT.

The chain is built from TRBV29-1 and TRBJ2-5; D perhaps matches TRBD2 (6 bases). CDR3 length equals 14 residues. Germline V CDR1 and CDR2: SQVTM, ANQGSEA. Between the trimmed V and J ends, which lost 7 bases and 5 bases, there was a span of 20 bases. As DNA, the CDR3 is TGCAGCGCTGCCGGGACTCAGGTCAAGGAGACCCAGTACTTC. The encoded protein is CSAAGTQVKETQYF.

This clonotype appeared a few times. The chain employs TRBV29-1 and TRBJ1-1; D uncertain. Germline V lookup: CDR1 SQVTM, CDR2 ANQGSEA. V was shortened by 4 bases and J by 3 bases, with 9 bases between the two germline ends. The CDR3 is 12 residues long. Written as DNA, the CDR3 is TGCAGCGTTGTGTCGGAGGACACTGAAGCTTTCTTT. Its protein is CSVVSEDTEAFF.

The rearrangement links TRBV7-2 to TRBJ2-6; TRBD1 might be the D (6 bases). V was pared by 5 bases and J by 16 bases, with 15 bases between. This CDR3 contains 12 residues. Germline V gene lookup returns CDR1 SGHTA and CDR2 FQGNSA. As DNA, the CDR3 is TGTGCCAGCAGCCCGCGGACAGCGTTTCTGACTTTC. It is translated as CASSPRTAFLTF.

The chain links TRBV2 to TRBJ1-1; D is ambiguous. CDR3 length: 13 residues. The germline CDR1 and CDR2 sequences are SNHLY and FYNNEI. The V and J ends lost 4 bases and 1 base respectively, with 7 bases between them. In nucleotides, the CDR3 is TGTGCCAGCAGTGTTTTCCAGAACACTGAAGCTTTCTTT. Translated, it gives CASSVFQNTEAFF.

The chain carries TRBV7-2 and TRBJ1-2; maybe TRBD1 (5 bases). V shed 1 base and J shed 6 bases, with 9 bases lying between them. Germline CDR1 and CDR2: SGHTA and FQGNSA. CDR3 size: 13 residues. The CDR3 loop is CASSLDRSNGYTF. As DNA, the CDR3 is TGTGCCAGCAGCTTAGACAGGAGTAATGGCTACACCTTC.

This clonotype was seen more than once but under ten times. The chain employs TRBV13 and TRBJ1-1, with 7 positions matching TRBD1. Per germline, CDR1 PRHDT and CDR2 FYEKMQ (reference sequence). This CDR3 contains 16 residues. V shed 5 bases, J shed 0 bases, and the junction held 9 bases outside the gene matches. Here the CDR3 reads CASSPRGDSMNTEAFF. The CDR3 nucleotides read TGTGCCAGCAGCCCCAGGGGGGACAGCATGAACACTGAAGCTTTCTTT.

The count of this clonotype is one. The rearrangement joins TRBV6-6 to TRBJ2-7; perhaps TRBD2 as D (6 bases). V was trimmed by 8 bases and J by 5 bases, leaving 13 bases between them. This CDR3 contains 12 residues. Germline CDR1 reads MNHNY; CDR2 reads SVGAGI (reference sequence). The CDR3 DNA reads TGTGCCAGCGGGACTGGACGGGACGAGCAGTACTTC. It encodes CASGTGRDEQYF.

CDR3 protein: CASSYGPPGTGIGIEQYF. The CDR3, as DNA: TGTGCCAGCAGTTACGGCCCACCCGGGACAGGCATCGGCATCGAGCAGTACTTC. This chain joins TRBV6-5 and TRBJ2-7, with 8 positions matching TRBD1. CDR1 and CDR2 from the germline V gene are MNHEY and SVGAGI. The CDR3 is 18 residues long. V lost 2 bases and J lost 6; bases outside the gene matches: 18.

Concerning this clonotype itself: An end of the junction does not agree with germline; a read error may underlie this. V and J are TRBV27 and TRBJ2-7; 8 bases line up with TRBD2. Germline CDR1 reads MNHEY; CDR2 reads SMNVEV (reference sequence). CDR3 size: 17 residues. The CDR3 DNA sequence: TGTGCCCGCAGGCTGAATAATCGGGGGGGCCGCTCCTACGAGCAGTACTTC. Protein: CARRLNNRGGRSYEQYF.

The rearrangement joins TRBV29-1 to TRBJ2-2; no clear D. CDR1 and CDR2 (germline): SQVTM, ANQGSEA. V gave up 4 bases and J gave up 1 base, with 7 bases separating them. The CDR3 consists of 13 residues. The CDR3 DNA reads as TGCAGCGTTGTGGGTCGGAACACCGGGGAGCTGTTTTTT. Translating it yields CSVVGRNTGELFF.

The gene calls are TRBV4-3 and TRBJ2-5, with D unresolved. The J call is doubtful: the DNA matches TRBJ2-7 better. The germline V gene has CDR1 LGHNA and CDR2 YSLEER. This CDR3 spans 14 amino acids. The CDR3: CASSFQKTGYEQYF. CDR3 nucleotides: TGCGCCAGCAGCTTCCAAAAAACGGGTTACGAGCAGTACTTC.